Each of the 19 T cell receptor beta chains below was sequenced from the same sample in a study of siplizumab effects on memory and regulatory T cells. Sequencing was performed with immunoSEQ multiplex PCR; in TCRdb, only in-frame clones are kept and a portion is missing. The sample comprises approximately 120,000 clones, approximately 90% of which are singletons, and around 0.73% rests with the top ten. What was sequenced was Tregs sorted from blood. The receptors derive from a human donor in good health.

V and J are TRBV5-6 and TRBJ2-7; D gene uncertain. Germline loops: CDR1 SGHDT, CDR2 YYEEEE. The CDR3 contains 12 residues. With 4 bases removed from V and 3 bases from J, the gap between germline ends came to 8 bases. The CDR3 DNA reads TGTGCCAGCAGCGTCCTCCTCTACGAGCAGTACTTC. Protein: CASSVLLYEQYF.

The chain has TRBV29-1 and TRBJ1-2, with D unclear. The CDR3 runs to 11 residues. Trimming left V 4 bases short and J 3 bases short, with 6 bases between. Germline loops: CDR1 SQVTM, CDR2 ANQGSEA. For the CDR3, the DNA is TGCAGCGTTGGCCGGGACTATGGCTACACCTTC. Its protein is CSVGRDYGYTF.

The chain employs TRBV18 and TRBJ2-3; weak D call: TRBD2 (5 bases). Germline-derived CDR1 and CDR2 are KGHSH and LQKENI. The CDR3 covers 14 residues. The ends were cut back, 6 bases at V and 4 bases at J, with 14 bases in the middle. The CDR3 is CASSLQREPDTQYF. In DNA form, the CDR3 reads TGTGCCAGCTCCTTGCAGAGGGAACCAGATACGCAGTATTTT. The whole variable domain, remainder taken from reference TRBV18 and TRBJ2-3, is NAGVMQNPRHLVRRRGQEARLRCSPMKGHSHVYWYRQLPEEGLKFMVYLQKENIIDESGMPKERFSAEFPKEGPSILRIQQVVRGDSAAYFCASSLQREPDTQYFGPGTRLTVL.

The chain joins TRBV5-1 to TRBJ2-3, with 9 bases fitting TRBD2. The length of the CDR3 is 15 residues. V lost 5 bases and J lost 4; bases outside the gene matches: 8. CDR1 is SGHRS and CDR2 is YFSETQ in the germline V gene. As DNA, the CDR3 is TGCGCCAGCAGAGCTAGCGGGGTAAGCGCAGATACGCAGTATTTT. The encoded protein is CASRASGVSADTQYF. The entire variable domain, with the rest obtained from reference TRBV5-1 and TRBJ2-3, is as follows: KAGVTQTPRYLIKTRGQQVTLSCSPISGHRSVSWYQQTPGQGLQFLFEYFSETQRNKGNFPGRFSGRQFSNSRSEMNVSTLELGDSALYLCASRASGVSADTQYFGPGTRLTVL.

V is TRBV9 and J is TRBJ1-5, with 7 bases that match TRBD1. The germline CDR1 and CDR2 sequences are SGDLS and YYNGEE. V shed 3 bases, J shed 4 bases, and the junction held 4 bases outside the gene matches. The CDR3 contains 14 residues. The CDR3 is CASSATGTNQPQHF. CDR3 DNA sequence: TGTGCCAGCAGCGCGACAGGGACAAATCAGCCCCAGCATTTT.

The V and J genes are TRBV10-3 and TRBJ2-3, with 9 positions matching TRBD1. Germline V lookup: CDR1 ENHRY, CDR2 SYGVKD. The CDR3 sequence is 16 residues long. Unmatched junction bases numbered 7, after V lost 6 bases and J lost 0 bases. CDR3 amino acids: CAISTGGHSSTDTQYF. DNA of the CDR3: TGTGCCATCAGCACAGGGGGCCATTCTAGCACAGATACGCAGTATTTT.

V usage is TRBV4-1 and J usage is TRBJ2-7; 10 bases are shared with TRBD1. Looked up from germline, CDR1 is MGHRA and CDR2 is YSYEKL. V gave up 1 base and J gave up 3 bases; unmatched junction bases: 3. This CDR3 comprises 15 residues. Written as DNA, the CDR3 is TGCGCCAGCAGCCAAGCCGGACAGGGGGGCTACGAGCAGTACTTC. It translates to CASSQAGQGGYEQYF.

This clone was seen a handful of times. The J gene is TRBJ1-2, the V gene TRBV19; D gene unclear. The CDR3 is made up of 12 amino acids. Germline V gives CDR1 LNHDA, CDR2 SQIVND (reference sequence). Trimming cost V 5 bases and J 5 bases, with 9 bases left between them. The CDR3: CASSGSAYGYTF. The CDR3 nucleotides are TGTGCCAGTAGTGGGTCAGCTTATGGCTACACCTTC.

V is TRBV5-1 and J is TRBJ2-3, with 7 bases that match TRBD1. The V gene end was trimmed by 1 base and the J gene end by 0 bases; junction bases not matched to a gene: 5. Germline V gives CDR1 SGHRS, CDR2 YFSETQ. The CDR3 is 16 residues long. CDR3 sequence (DNA): TGCGCCAGCAGCTTGTCCAGGGGGATTAGCACAGATACGCAGTATTTT. It translates to CASSLSRGISTDTQYF.

The rearrangement joins TRBV18 to TRBJ2-3; D is possibly TRBD1 (6 bases). The CDR3 is made up of 16 amino acids. With 0 bases removed from V and 2 bases from J, the gap between germline ends came to 12 bases. Germline assignment: CDR1 KGHSH and CDR2 LQKENI. CDR3 in DNA: TGTGCCAGCTCACCACCCAGGGGCCTTTTCACAGATACGCAGTATTTT. Translating gives CASSPPRGLFTDTQYF. The full variable domain, completed using reference TRBV18 and TRBJ2-3, is NAGVMQNPRHLVRRRGQEARLRCSPMKGHSHVYWYRQLPEEGLKFMVYLQKENIIDESGMPKERFSAEFPKEGPSILRIQQVVRGDSAAYFCASSPPRGLFTDTQYFGPGTRLTVL.

The rearrangement joins TRBV7-6 to TRBJ2-3; TRBD2 agrees at 8 bases. The CDR3 covers 15 residues. J gave up 1 base and V 5 bases, and 5 bases lay outside the gene matches. The germline V gene has CDR1 SGHVS and CDR2 FNYEAQ. CDR3 loop: CASSVGLVGTDTQYF. CDR3 DNA sequence: TGTGCCAGCAGCGTGGGACTAGTTGGCACAGATACGCAGTATTTT.

On this clone: The same CDR3 also results from other DNA sequences found in this sample. The CDR3 is CASSKGDPGQHLYGYTF. CDR3 bases: TGTGCCAGCAGCAAAGGGGACCCGGGGCAACATCTATATGGCTACACCTTC. The chain links TRBV21-1 to TRBJ1-2. TRBV21-1 is noted as a pseudogene. The CDR3 loop spans 17 amino acids.

The chain carries TRBV5-1 and TRBJ2-5; D assignment may be TRBD1 or TRBD2 (5 bases each). This CDR3 has 14 residues. Germline lookup yields CDR1 SGHRS and CDR2 YFSETQ. Trimming pared 2 bases from V and 5 bases from J, leaving 13 bases between. In nucleotides, the CDR3 is TGCGCCAGCAGCTTTGGGGGAAGATTGGAGACCCAGTACTTC. It specifies CASSFGGRLETQYF.

The chain links TRBV11-3 to TRBJ2-1, with 13 bases matching TRBD2. This CDR3 is 16 amino acids long. J gave up 7 bases and V 5 bases, and 8 bases lay outside the gene matches. Per germline, CDR1 SGHNT and CDR2 YENEEA. The CDR3 sequence is CASSPRLAGGGNEQFF. In DNA form, the CDR3 reads TGTGCCAGCAGCCCGCGACTAGCGGGAGGTGGGAATGAGCAGTTCTTC.

This chain joins TRBV10-3 and TRBJ2-7; tentatively, D is TRBD1 (5 bases). Trimming stripped 5 bases from V and 4 bases from J, with 9 bases between. Germline V lookup: CDR1 ENHRY, CDR2 SYGVKD. The CDR3 consists of 12 residues. Here the CDR3 reads CAISQQGYEQYF. For the CDR3, the DNA is TGTGCCATCAGTCAGCAGGGTTACGAGCAGTACTTC.

This clone was detected only once. The same CDR3 is also encoded by other DNA sequences in this sample. V is TRBV9 and J is TRBJ1-1, with 9 bases lining up with TRBD1. This CDR3 has 14 residues. Germline CDR1 SGDLS, CDR2 YYNGEE. Germline trimming cut 2 bases from V and 1 base from J; bases unmatched to any gene: 0. CDR3 sequence: CASSVGQGNTEAFF. As DNA, the CDR3 is TGTGCCAGCAGCGTGGGACAGGGGAACACTGAAGCTTTCTTT.

The CDR3 DNA reads TGCGCCAGCAGCTCGGCCTCCTCGTTTCGGGTGGGTACGCAGTATTTT. Protein: CASSSASSFRVGTQYF. The chain has TRBV5-1 and TRBJ2-3; no clear D. CDR1 and CDR2 from the germline V gene are SGHRS and YFSETQ. V was shortened by 3 bases and J by 8 bases, with 22 bases between the two germline ends. This CDR3 has 16 residues.

Here the CDR3 DNA reads TGTGCCATCAGTGAGACCACTAGCGGTCGGGGAGAGACCCAGTACTTC. Translated, it gives CAISETTSGRGETQYF. The V call is TRBV10-3, the J call TRBJ2-5; 8 nucleotides agree with TRBD2. Germline assignment: CDR1 ENHRY and CDR2 SYGVKD. J lost 4 bases, V lost 2 bases, and 9 bases had no gene match. The CDR3 spans 16 residues.

This chain's CDR3 is CASSYNGGNEQYF. CDR3 in DNA: TGTGCCAGCAGTTATAACGGGGGGAACGAGCAGTACTTC. The chain links TRBV6-6 to TRBJ2-7, with TRBD2 matching 7 bases. CDR1 is MNHNY, CDR2 SVGAGI, per germline (reference sequence). There are 13 residues in the CDR3. The ends lost 3 bases at V and 5 bases at J; junction bases unmatched: 4.